Listed below are T cell receptor beta chains from one sample, sequenced in a study of blood T cell repertoires in COVID-19. TCRdb's table, derived via immunoSEQ multiplex PCR, lists solely in-frame clones and lacks some. Of some 50,000 clones in the sample, around 90% were seen once. The specimen sequenced was peripheral blood. Receptors were obtained from a man between 65 and 79 years old with active COVID-19. Both conserved end residues are part of each CDR3. D genes are given only for firm matches. Part of the rows lack a size; the others show once, few, many or a class for expanded clones.

abundance: .
v_gene: TRBV30
d_gene: TRBD1
j_gene: TRBJ2-1
CDR3aa: CAWDRQGRTDEQFF
CDR3nt: TGTGCCTGGGATAGACAGGGCCGGACCGATGAGCAGTTCTTC

abundance: .
v_gene: TRBV19
d_gene: .
j_gene: TRBJ1-2
CDR3aa: CASSIDRAYGYTF
CDR3nt: TGTGCCAGTAGTATAGACAGGGCCTATGGCTACACCTTC

abundance: .
v_gene: TRBV19
d_gene: TRBD2
j_gene: TRBJ2-5
CDR3aa: CASSIGRTRGPETQYF
CDR3nt: TGTGCCAGTAGTATAGGTAGGACTAGGGGCCCCGAGACCCAGTACTTC

abundance: .
v_gene: TRBV11-2
d_gene: TRBD1
j_gene: TRBJ1-1
CDR3aa: CASSLNRQGEAFF
CDR3nt: TGTGCCAGCAGCTTAAATCGACAGGGTGAAGCTTTCTTT

abundance: few
v_gene: TRBV30
d_gene: TRBD1
j_gene: TRBJ2-7
CDR3aa: CAWVRDSEYEQYF
CDR3nt: TGTGCCTGGGTACGGGACAGCGAGTATGAGCAGTACTTC

abundance: .
v_gene: TRBV11-2
d_gene: TRBD1
j_gene: TRBJ2-3
CDR3aa: CASSLGQGVRTDTQYF
CDR3nt: TGTGCCAGCAGCCTAGGACAGGGGGTGCGCACAGATACGCAGTATTTT

abundance: .
v_gene: TRBV5-1
d_gene: .
j_gene: TRBJ2-5
CDR3aa: CASSLEGRVETQYF
CDR3nt: TGCGCCAGCAGCTTGGAGGGCAGGGTAGAGACCCAGTACTTC

abundance: .
v_gene: TRBV19
d_gene: .
j_gene: TRBJ1-1
CDR3aa: CATDSPMNTEAFF
CDR3nt: TGTGCCACAGACAGCCCCATGAACACTGAAGCTTTCTTT

abundance: .
v_gene: TRBV7-2
d_gene: TRBD1
j_gene: TRBJ1-4
CDR3aa: CASRRQGAGNEKLFF
CDR3nt: TGTGCCAGCAGACGACAGGGGGCTGGTAATGAAAAACTGTTTTTT

abundance: .
v_gene: TRBV5-1
d_gene: TRBD2
j_gene: TRBJ2-7
CDR3aa: CASSFGTGGEQYF
CDR3nt: TGCGCCAGCAGCTTTGGGACGGGGGGCGAGCAGTACTTC

abundance: .
v_gene: TRBV7-2
d_gene: TRBD2
j_gene: TRBJ2-2
CDR3aa: CASSLGLADYTGELFF
CDR3nt: TGTGCCAGCAGCCTGGGACTAGCGGATTACACCGGGGAGCTGTTTTTT

abundance: .
v_gene: TRBV4-1
d_gene: .
j_gene: TRBJ2-7
CDR3aa: CASSQGGGRRRGRSYEQYF
CDR3nt: TGCGCCAGCAGCCAAGGAGGTGGGAGACGGCGGGGGCGCTCCTACGAGCAGTACTTC

abundance: few
v_gene: TRBV15
d_gene: .
j_gene: TRBJ2-7
CDR3aa: CATSRELEYEQYF
CDR3nt: TGTGCCACCAGCAGAGAGCTTGAGTACGAGCAGTACTTC

abundance: .
v_gene: TRBV6-5
d_gene: TRBD1
j_gene: TRBJ1-1
CDR3aa: CASSYSAGGFTEAFF
CDR3nt: TGTGCCAGCAGTTACTCGGCAGGGGGCTTTACTGAAGCTTTCTTT

abundance: few
v_gene: TRBV7-3
d_gene: TRBD2
j_gene: TRBJ2-1
CDR3aa: CASSLNSGGLGNEQFF
CDR3nt: TGTGCCAGCAGCTTAAATAGCGGGGGCCTAGGGAATGAGCAGTTCTTC

abundance: .
v_gene: TRBV19
d_gene: TRBD1
j_gene: TRBJ1-5
CDR3aa: CASSPPGQGVQPQHF
CDR3nt: TGTGCCAGTAGTCCTCCGGGACAGGGGGTTCAGCCCCAGCATTTT

abundance: .
v_gene: TRBV6-2/TRBV6-3
d_gene: .
j_gene: TRBJ1-4
CDR3aa: CASSYSRLSNEKLFF
CDR3nt: TGTGCCAGCAGTTACTCGAGACTGAGTAATGAAAAACTGTTTTTT

abundance: .
v_gene: TRBV30
d_gene: .
j_gene: TRBJ2-5
CDR3aa: CAWSVLSSETQYF
CDR3nt: TGTGCCTGGAGTGTACTTAGTTCCGAGACCCAGTACTTC

abundance: .
v_gene: TRBV5-3
d_gene: TRBD1
j_gene: TRBJ1-1
CDR3aa: CARSAVQGDTEAFF
CDR3nt: TGTGCCAGAAGCGCGGTCCAGGGGGACACTGAAGCTTTCTTT

abundance: .
v_gene: TRBV10-3
d_gene: .
j_gene: TRBJ2-7
CDR3aa: CAIRGQNYEQYF
CDR3nt: TGTGCCATCAGAGGACAGAACTACGAGCAGTACTTC

abundance: .
v_gene: TRBV12-5
d_gene: TRBD1
j_gene: TRBJ1-4
CDR3aa: CASGSTGRHEKLFF
CDR3nt: TGTGCTAGTGGTTCGACAGGGAGGCATGAAAAACTGTTTTTT

abundance: .
v_gene: TRBV10-3
d_gene: TRBD1
j_gene: TRBJ2-2
CDR3aa: CAISGQGYTGELFF
CDR3nt: TGTGCCATCAGTGGACAGGGCTACACCGGGGAGCTGTTTTTT

abundance: few
v_gene: TRBV15
d_gene: TRBD1
j_gene: TRBJ2-7
CDR3aa: CATSRGTGSSYEQYF
CDR3nt: TGTGCCACCAGCAGAGGGACAGGGAGCTCCTACGAGCAGTACTTC

abundance: few
v_gene: TRBV7-9
d_gene: .
j_gene: TRBJ2-5
CDR3aa: CASSLPGGTLGTQYF
CDR3nt: TGTGCCAGCAGCTTACCGGGCGGGACCTTAGGGACCCAGTACTTC